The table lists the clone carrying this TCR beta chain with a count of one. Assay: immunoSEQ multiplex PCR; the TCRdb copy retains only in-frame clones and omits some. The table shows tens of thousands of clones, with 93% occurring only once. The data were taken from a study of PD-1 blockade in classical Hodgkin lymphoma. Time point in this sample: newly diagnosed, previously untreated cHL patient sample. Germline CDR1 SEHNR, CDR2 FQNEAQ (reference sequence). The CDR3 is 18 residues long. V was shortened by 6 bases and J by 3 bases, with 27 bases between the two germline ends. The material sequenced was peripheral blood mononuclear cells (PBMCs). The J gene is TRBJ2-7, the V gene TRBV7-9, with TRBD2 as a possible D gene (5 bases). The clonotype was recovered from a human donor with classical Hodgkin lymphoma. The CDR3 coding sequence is TGTGCCAGCAGGATAGGTCGTATTGGCGCCGCCGGGGACTACGAGCAGTACTTC. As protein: CASRIGRIGAAGDYEQYF.